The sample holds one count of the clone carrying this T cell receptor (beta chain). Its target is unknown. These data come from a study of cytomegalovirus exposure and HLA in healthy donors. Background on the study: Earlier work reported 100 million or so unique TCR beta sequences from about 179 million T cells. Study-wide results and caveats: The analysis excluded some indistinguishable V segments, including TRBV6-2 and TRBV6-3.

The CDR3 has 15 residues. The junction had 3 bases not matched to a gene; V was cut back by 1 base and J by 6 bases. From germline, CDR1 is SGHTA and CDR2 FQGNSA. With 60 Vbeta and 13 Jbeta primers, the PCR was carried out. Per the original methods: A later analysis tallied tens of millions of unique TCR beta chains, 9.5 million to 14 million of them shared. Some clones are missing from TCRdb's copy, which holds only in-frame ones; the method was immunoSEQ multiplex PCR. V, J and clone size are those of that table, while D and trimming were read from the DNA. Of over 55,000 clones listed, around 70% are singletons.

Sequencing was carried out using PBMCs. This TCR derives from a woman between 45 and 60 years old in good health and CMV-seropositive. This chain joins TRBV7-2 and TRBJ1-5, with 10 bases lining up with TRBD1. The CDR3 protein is CASSLVGTGVQPQHF. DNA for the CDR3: TGTGCCAGCAGCTTAGTAGGGACAGGGGTTCAGCCCCAGCATTTT.